This is a list of T cell receptor beta chains from one sample in a study of human T cells and chemical hapten exposure. TCRdb used MiXCR to reprocess the 5' RACE reads, holding one entry per CDR3 protein. The top ten hold approximately 2.8% of the sample, which has under 150,000 distinct CDR3 sequences, approximately 19% seen once. These receptors all come from a human donor in good health. The CDR3 runs from the conserved cysteine through the conserved F or W. The D gene is left open where the match is weak. Only some rows state a clone size, as once, few, many or a class for expanded clones.

v_gene: TRBV5-1; d_gene: .; abundance: few; j_gene: TRBJ2-7; CDR3aa: CASSLVRSYEQYF; CDR3nt: TGCGCCAGCAGCTTGGTCAGGTCTTACGAGCAGTACTTC
v_gene: TRBV28; d_gene: .; abundance: .; j_gene: TRBJ2-1; CDR3aa: CASSLSGAYNEQFF; CDR3nt: TGTGCCAGCAGTTTATCGGGGGCCTACAATGAGCAGTTCTTC
v_gene: TRBV28; d_gene: TRBD2; abundance: few; j_gene: TRBJ2-1; CDR3aa: CASSLYYRLAGEQFF; CDR3nt: TGTGCCAGCAGTTTATACTACAGGCTAGCGGGAGAGCAGTTCTTC
v_gene: TRBV20-1; d_gene: .; abundance: few; j_gene: TRBJ1-5; CDR3aa: CSARAGGEGNQPQHF; CDR3nt: TGCAGTGCTAGAGCTGGGGGCGAGGGCAATCAGCCCCAGCATTTT
v_gene: TRBV7-8; d_gene: .; abundance: .; j_gene: TRBJ2-7; CDR3aa: CASSPPWVYEQYF; CDR3nt: TGTGCCAGCAGCCCGCCCTGGGTGTACGAGCAGTACTTC
v_gene: TRBV5-1; d_gene: TRBD2; abundance: .; j_gene: TRBJ2-3; CDR3aa: CASSLSLAGTDTQYF; CDR3nt: TGCGCCAGCAGCTTGTCACTAGCGGGAACAGATACGCAGTATTTT
v_gene: TRBV7-2; d_gene: .; abundance: .; j_gene: TRBJ1-3; CDR3aa: CASGSYGSSGNTIYF; CDR3nt: TGTGCCAGCGGCTCCTACGGTAGCTCTGGAAACACCATATATTTT
v_gene: TRBV13; d_gene: .; abundance: few; j_gene: TRBJ1-1; CDR3aa: CASSWDIQGAFF; CDR3nt: TGTGCCAGCAGCTGGGACATCCAAGGGGCTTTCTTT
v_gene: TRBV6-1; d_gene: .; abundance: few; j_gene: TRBJ2-1; CDR3aa: CASMKRSLGHEQFF; CDR3nt: TGTGCCAGCATGAAGCGGTCCCTGGGCCATGAGCAGTTCTTC
v_gene: TRBV29-1; d_gene: .; abundance: few; j_gene: TRBJ2-3; CDR3aa: CSVVQGPSTDTQYF; CDR3nt: TGCAGCGTTGTGCAGGGGCCAAGCACAGATACGCAGTATTTT
v_gene: TRBV30; d_gene: .; abundance: .; j_gene: TRBJ1-1; CDR3aa: CAWSVSGDREAFF; CDR3nt: TGTGCCTGGAGTGTATCAGGAGACCGTGAAGCTTTCTTT
v_gene: TRBV29-1; d_gene: .; abundance: once; j_gene: TRBJ1-5; CDR3aa: CSVGGGNQPQHF; CDR3nt: TGCAGCGTTGGGGGGGGCAATCAGCCCCAGCATTTT
v_gene: TRBV5-1; d_gene: .; abundance: .; j_gene: TRBJ1-1; CDR3aa: CASSLARLGEVRTEAFF; CDR3nt: TGCGCCAGCAGCTTGGCACGACTTGGGGAAGTAAGGACTGAAGCTTTCTTT
v_gene: TRBV29-1; d_gene: TRBD1; abundance: once; j_gene: TRBJ2-5; CDR3aa: CSVRTGGRETQYF; CDR3nt: TGCAGCGTTCGGACAGGGGGTAGGGAGACCCAGTACTTC
v_gene: TRBV24-1; d_gene: TRBD1; abundance: .; j_gene: TRBJ2-1; CDR3aa: CATSDPGQGASYNEQFF; CDR3nt: TGTGCCACCAGTGATCCTGGACAGGGGGCTTCCTACAATGAGCAGTTCTTC
v_gene: TRBV7-9; d_gene: TRBD2; abundance: .; j_gene: TRBJ2-3; CDR3aa: CASTQGTSGTDTQYF; CDR3nt: TGTGCCAGCACCCAGGGGACTAGCGGCACAGATACGCAGTATTTT
v_gene: TRBV6-5; d_gene: .; abundance: few; j_gene: TRBJ2-7; CDR3aa: CASSLNPGPRSYEQYF; CDR3nt: TGTGCCAGCAGCCTAAACCCGGGACCGCGCTCCTACGAGCAGTACTTC
v_gene: TRBV5-5; d_gene: TRBD2; abundance: many; j_gene: TRBJ2-4; CDR3aa: CASSLTSGVKNIQYF; CDR3nt: TGTGCCAGCAGCCTGACTAGCGGGGTTAAAAACATTCAGTACTTC
v_gene: TRBV12-3/TRBV12-4; d_gene: .; abundance: .; j_gene: TRBJ2-1; CDR3aa: CASSTHGPTGQFF; CDR3nt: TGTGCCAGCAGTACCCATGGACCAACGGGGCAGTTCTTC
v_gene: TRBV7-9; d_gene: TRBD1; abundance: few; j_gene: TRBJ1-4; CDR3aa: CASSTSTGPTNEKLFF; CDR3nt: TGTGCCAGCAGCACGTCGACAGGGCCAACTAATGAAAAACTGTTTTTT
v_gene: TRBV27; d_gene: TRBD1; abundance: few; j_gene: TRBJ1-6; CDR3aa: CASSPIYTRQGLPLHF; CDR3nt: TGTGCCAGCAGTCCCATCTATACCCGACAGGGGTTACCCCTCCACTTT
v_gene: TRBV6-2/TRBV6-3; d_gene: TRBD2; abundance: few; j_gene: TRBJ2-1; CDR3aa: CASSRSGQGNEQFF; CDR3nt: TGTGCCAGCAGCCGTAGCGGGCAAGGCAATGAGCAGTTCTTC
v_gene: TRBV28; d_gene: .; abundance: .; j_gene: TRBJ1-2; CDR3aa: CASSPAEYYGYTF; CDR3nt: TGTGCCAGCAGCCCTGCCGAGTACTATGGCTACACCTTC
v_gene: TRBV9; d_gene: TRBD2; abundance: few; j_gene: TRBJ2-1; CDR3aa: CASNLAGVTYNEQFF; CDR3nt: TGTGCCAGCAATCTAGCGGGAGTAACCTACAATGAGCAGTTCTTC
v_gene: TRBV10-3; d_gene: .; abundance: .; j_gene: TRBJ1-6; CDR3aa: CAISDRVLSPLHF; CDR3nt: TGTGCCATCAGTGACAGGGTACTTTCACCCCTCCACTTT
v_gene: TRBV11-1; d_gene: .; abundance: .; j_gene: TRBJ2-1; CDR3aa: CASSLGRGEQFF; CDR3nt: TGTGCCAGCAGCTTAGGCAGGGGCGAGCAGTTCTTC
v_gene: TRBV5-4; d_gene: .; abundance: few; j_gene: TRBJ1-1; CDR3aa: CASSFRQANTEAFF; CDR3nt: TGTGCCAGCAGCTTCAGACAGGCTAACACTGAAGCTTTCTTT
v_gene: TRBV28; d_gene: .; abundance: .; j_gene: TRBJ2-7; CDR3aa: CASKSDSYEQYF; CDR3nt: TGTGCCAGCAAGTCGGACAGCTACGAGCAGTACTTC
v_gene: TRBV12-3/TRBV12-4; d_gene: .; abundance: .; j_gene: TRBJ1-3; CDR3aa: CASSPRAAGNTIYF; CDR3nt: TGTGCCAGCAGTCCCCGGGCTGCTGGAAACACCATATATTTT
v_gene: TRBV6-1; d_gene: .; abundance: .; j_gene: TRBJ1-1; CDR3aa: CASKILGSQSDTEAFF; CDR3nt: TGTGCCAGCAAAATCTTAGGGTCACAATCAGATACTGAAGCTTTCTTT
v_gene: TRBV6-6; d_gene: .; abundance: .; j_gene: TRBJ1-1; CDR3aa: CASSVLTGGVGYSAFF; CDR3nt: TGTGCCAGCAGTGTTCTTACGGGAGGGGTAGGGTATAGCGCTTTCTTT
v_gene: TRBV14; d_gene: TRBD2; abundance: few; j_gene: TRBJ2-1; CDR3aa: CASSSQLAGRGNEQFF; CDR3nt: TGTGCCAGCAGCTCCCAACTAGCGGGAAGGGGGAATGAGCAGTTCTTC
v_gene: TRBV11-2; d_gene: .; abundance: .; j_gene: TRBJ2-1; CDR3aa: CASSRRTTAYNEQFF; CDR3nt: TGTGCCAGCAGCAGAAGGACTACCGCCTACAATGAGCAGTTCTTC
v_gene: TRBV6-5; d_gene: .; abundance: .; j_gene: TRBJ1-4; CDR3aa: CASSPIFGTLNEKLFF; CDR3nt: TGTGCCAGCAGTCCGATTTTCGGGACTCTAAATGAAAAACTGTTTTTT
v_gene: TRBV11-3; d_gene: .; abundance: .; j_gene: TRBJ2-7; CDR3aa: CASSSPAGEQYF; CDR3nt: TGTGCCAGCAGCTCTCCGGCCGGGGAGCAGTACTTC
v_gene: TRBV9; d_gene: .; abundance: few; j_gene: TRBJ2-2; CDR3aa: CASSVAGMTGELFF; CDR3nt: TGTGCCAGCAGCGTGGCAGGGATGACCGGGGAGCTGTTTTTT
v_gene: TRBV3-1; d_gene: TRBD1; abundance: .; j_gene: TRBJ1-5; CDR3aa: CASSLHPGQGNQPQHF; CDR3nt: TGTGCCAGCAGCCTTCACCCGGGACAGGGCAATCAGCCCCAGCATTTT
v_gene: TRBV2; d_gene: .; abundance: .; j_gene: TRBJ2-5; CDR3aa: CASSPQSGLQETQYF; CDR3nt: TGTGCCAGCAGCCCCCAATCCGGACTCCAAGAGACCCAGTACTTC
v_gene: TRBV5-5; d_gene: .; abundance: .; j_gene: TRBJ2-1; CDR3aa: CASSVQGAEQFF; CDR3nt: TGTGCCAGCAGCGTACAGGGCGCGGAGCAGTTCTTC
v_gene: TRBV11-3; d_gene: TRBD1; abundance: few; j_gene: TRBJ1-1; CDR3aa: CASGERTGDTEAFF; CDR3nt: TGTGCCAGCGGGGAGCGGACAGGGGACACTGAAGCTTTCTTT
v_gene: TRBV7-2; d_gene: .; abundance: .; j_gene: TRBJ1-2; CDR3aa: CASSESQLNYGYTF; CDR3nt: TGTGCCAGCAGCGAATCACAGCTGAACTATGGCTACACCTTC
v_gene: TRBV30; d_gene: .; abundance: .; j_gene: TRBJ2-5; CDR3aa: CAWSVMAATQYF; CDR3nt: TGTGCCTGGAGTGTAATGGCGGCGACCCAGTACTTC
v_gene: TRBV6-5; d_gene: .; abundance: .; j_gene: TRBJ1-2; CDR3aa: CASSWRAEPHGYTF; CDR3nt: TGTGCCAGCAGTTGGAGGGCAGAACCCCATGGCTACACCTTC
v_gene: TRBV10-2; d_gene: .; abundance: .; j_gene: TRBJ2-1; CDR3aa: CASKRASAIGWDEQFF; CDR3nt: TGCGCCAGCAAAAGGGCTAGCGCAATCGGGTGGGATGAGCAGTTCTTC